This T cell receptor (beta chain) is drawn from a study of blood T cell repertoires in COVID-19. Study-level information: Collection of acute and convalescent COVID-19 samples took place in the United States, Italy and Spain. Nucleic acid was either cDNA or gDNA, and it came from T cells, B-cell-depleted T cells, or PBMCs.

TCRdb's copy holds only in-frame clones and misses some; the assay was immunoSEQ multiplex PCR. The sample consists of around 94,000 clones, roughly 92% of them appearing once. Seattle enrolled patients during active infection and tracked them longitudinally. This CDR3 spans 13 amino acids. Trimming cost V 1 base and J 4 bases, with 7 bases left between them. Germline V lookup: CDR1 SGHVS, CDR2 FQNEAQ. The sequence was collected from a woman in her fifties or sixties with COVID-19, enrolled during active disease. Sequencing input: peripheral blood. The J gene is TRBJ1-2, the V gene TRBV7-8; D ambiguous. The CDR3 DNA is TGTGCCAGCAGCTTAGGTAGTACCTATGGCTACACCTTC. Translation gives CASSLGSTYGYTF. Looking up the rest from reference TRBV7-8 and TRBJ1-2 gives the full variable domain: GAGVSQSPRYKVAKRGQDVALRCDPISGHVSLFWYQQALGQGPEFLTYFQNEAQLDKSGLPSDRFFAERPEGSVSTLKIQRTQQEDSAVYLCASSLGSTYGYTFGSGTRLTVV.